These T cell receptor beta chains were read from a single sample in a study of cytomegalovirus exposure and HLA in healthy donors. Here immunoSEQ multiplex PCR was the method, and the copy in TCRdb shows in-frame clones only, minus some. The sample lists about 190,000 clones, more than 80% seen once, with about 2.6% in the top ten. Material: PBMCs. These receptors came from a woman aged 45 to 65 in good health and CMV-seropositive. Both conserved end residues are part of each CDR3. The D gene is left open where the match is weak. Some rows have no size entry. The others give once, few or many, or a class for an expanded clone.

size: -
V: TRBV6-1
J: TRBJ2-6
D: -
CDR3: CASRPPGAGANVLTF
DNA: TGTGCCAGCAGGCCGCCCGGGGCTGGGGCCAACGTCCTGACTTTC

size: -
V: TRBV2
J: TRBJ1-6
D: -
CDR3: CASSEGGGVGSPLHF
DNA: TGTGCCAGCAGTGAAGGGGGGGGTGTAGGCTCACCCCTCCACTTT

size: -
V: TRBV7-2
J: TRBJ1-2
D: TRBD1
CDR3: CASSLNPGGYGYTF
DNA: TGTGCCAGCAGCTTAAACCCAGGGGGCTATGGCTACACCTTC

size: -
V: TRBV7-9
J: TRBJ1-4
D: -
CDR3: CASSPEGGTNEKLFF
DNA: TGTGCCAGCAGCCCGGAAGGGGGAACTAATGAAAAACTGTTTTTT

size: -
V: TRBV5-4
J: TRBJ2-7
D: TRBD1
CDR3: CASSFSQGRRNEQYF
DNA: TGTGCCAGCAGCTTCTCACAGGGGCGTCGTAACGAGCAGTACTTC

size: -
V: TRBV12-2
J: TRBJ1-4
D: -
CDR3: CASQPQEGNEKLFF
DNA: TGTGCAAGCCAGCCCCAGGAGGGCAATGAAAAACTGTTTTTT

size: -
V: TRBV6-5
J: TRBJ1-5
D: TRBD1
CDR3: CASSYIQGRNQPQHF
DNA: TGTGCCAGCAGTTACATACAGGGGCGCAATCAGCCCCAGCATTTT

size: -
V: TRBV4-2
J: TRBJ2-3
D: TRBD2
CDR3: CASSQAGGAPDTQYF
DNA: TGTGCCAGCAGCCAAGCGGGGGGGGCCCCAGATACGCAGTATTTT

size: -
V: TRBV4-1
J: TRBJ1-6
D: TRBD1
CDR3: CASSPSRQGSPLHF
DNA: TGCGCCAGCAGCCCCTCGAGACAGGGGTCACCCCTCCACTTT

size: -
V: TRBV4-1
J: TRBJ1-1
D: TRBD1
CDR3: CASSQAGTAYEAFF
DNA: TGCGCCAGCAGCCAAGCCGGGACAGCATATGAAGCTTTCTTT

size: -
V: TRBV6-6
J: TRBJ1-1
D: TRBD1
CDR3: CASMGTEDTEAFF
DNA: TGTGCCAGCATGGGGACAGAAGACACTGAAGCTTTCTTT

size: -
V: TRBV18
J: TRBJ2-7
D: TRBD1
CDR3: CASSPTGQPYEQYF
DNA: TGTGCCAGCTCACCAACGGGACAGCCCTACGAGCAGTACTTC

size: -
V: TRBV2
J: TRBJ2-3
D: -
CDR3: CAKSMTGLTDTQYF
DNA: TGTGCAAAAAGTATGACAGGCCTCACAGATACGCAGTATTTT

size: -
V: TRBV5-1
J: TRBJ2-2
D: -
CDR3: CASSTVINTGELFF
DNA: TGCGCCAGCAGCACTGTCATAAACACCGGGGAGCTGTTTTTT

size: few
V: TRBV18
J: TRBJ1-5
D: TRBD1
CDR3: CASSREAGTGYYWQHF
DNA: TGTGCCAGCTCACGGGAAGCCGGGACAGGGTACTACTGGCAGCATTTT

size: -
V: TRBV4-1
J: TRBJ1-4
D: -
CDR3: CASSQDGSRPNEKLFF
DNA: TGCGCCAGCAGCCAAGATGGGAGTCGGCCTAATGAAAAACTGTTTTTT